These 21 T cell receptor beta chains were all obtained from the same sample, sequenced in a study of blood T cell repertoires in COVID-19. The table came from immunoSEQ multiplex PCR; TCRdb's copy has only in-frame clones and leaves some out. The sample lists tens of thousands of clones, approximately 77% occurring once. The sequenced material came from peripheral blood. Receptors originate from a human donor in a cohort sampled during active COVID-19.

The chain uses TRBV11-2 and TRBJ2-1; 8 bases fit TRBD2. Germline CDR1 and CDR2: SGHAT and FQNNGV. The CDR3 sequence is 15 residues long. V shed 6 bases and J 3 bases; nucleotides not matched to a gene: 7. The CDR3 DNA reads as TGTGCCAGCAGTTCATCTAGCGGGCTCTACAATGAGCAGTTCTTC. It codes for CASSSSSGLYNEQFF.

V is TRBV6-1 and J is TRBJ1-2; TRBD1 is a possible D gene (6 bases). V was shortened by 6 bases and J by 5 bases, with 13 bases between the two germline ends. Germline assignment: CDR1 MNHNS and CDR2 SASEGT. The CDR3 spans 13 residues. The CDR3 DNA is TGTGCCAGCAGCCCGGACAGAACTTATGGCTACACCTTC. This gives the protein CASSPDRTYGYTF.

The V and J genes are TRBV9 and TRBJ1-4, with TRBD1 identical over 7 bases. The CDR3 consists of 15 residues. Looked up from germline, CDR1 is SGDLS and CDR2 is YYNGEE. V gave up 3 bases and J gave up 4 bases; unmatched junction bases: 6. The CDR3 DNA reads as TGTGCCAGCAGCGCCCGGGACAGATATAATGAAAAACTGTTTTTT. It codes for CASSARDRYNEKLFF.

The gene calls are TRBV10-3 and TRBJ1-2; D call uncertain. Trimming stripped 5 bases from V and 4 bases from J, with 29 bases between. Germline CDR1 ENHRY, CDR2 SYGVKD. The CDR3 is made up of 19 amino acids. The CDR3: CAISPISHTGRAAIYGYTF. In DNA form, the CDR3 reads TGTGCCATCAGTCCAATCTCTCACACCGGGAGGGCAGCGATCTATGGCTACACCTTC.

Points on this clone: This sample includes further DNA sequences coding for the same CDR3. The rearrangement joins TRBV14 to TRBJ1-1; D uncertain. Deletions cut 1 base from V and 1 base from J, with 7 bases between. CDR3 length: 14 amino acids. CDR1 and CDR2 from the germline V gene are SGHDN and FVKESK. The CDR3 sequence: CASSQVRGNTEAFF. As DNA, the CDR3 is TGTGCCAGCAGCCAAGTGCGGGGGAACACTGAAGCTTTCTTT.

The CDR3 region is CASSLGVRVNTEAFF. CDR3 DNA: TGCGCCAGCAGCTTGGGGGTGCGGGTGAACACTGAAGCTTTCTTT. The chain couples TRBV5-1 to TRBJ1-1; D is unclear. This CDR3 has 15 amino acids. V lost 0 bases and J lost 0, with 9 bases in between. Germline V gives CDR1 SGHRS, CDR2 YFSETQ.

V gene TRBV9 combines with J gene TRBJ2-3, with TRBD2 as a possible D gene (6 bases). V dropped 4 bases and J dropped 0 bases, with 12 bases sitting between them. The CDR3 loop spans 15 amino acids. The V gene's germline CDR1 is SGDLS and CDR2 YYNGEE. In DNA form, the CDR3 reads TGTGCCAGCAGCCCCCGGGCGGGGAGCACAGATACGCAGTATTTT. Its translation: CASSPRAGSTDTQYF.

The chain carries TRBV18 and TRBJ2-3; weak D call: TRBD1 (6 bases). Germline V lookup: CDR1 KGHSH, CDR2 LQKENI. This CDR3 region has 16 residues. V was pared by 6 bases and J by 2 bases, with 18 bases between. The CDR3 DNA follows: TGTGCCAGCTCGCCTCTCTTAGACAGGCACACAGATACGCAGTATTTT. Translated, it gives CASSPLLDRHTDTQYF.

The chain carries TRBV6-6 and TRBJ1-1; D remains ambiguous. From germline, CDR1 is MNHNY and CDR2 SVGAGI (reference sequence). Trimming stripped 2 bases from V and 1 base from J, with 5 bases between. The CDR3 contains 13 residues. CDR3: CASSYAQNTEAFF. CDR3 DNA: TGTGCCAGCAGTTACGCACAGAACACTGAAGCTTTCTTT.

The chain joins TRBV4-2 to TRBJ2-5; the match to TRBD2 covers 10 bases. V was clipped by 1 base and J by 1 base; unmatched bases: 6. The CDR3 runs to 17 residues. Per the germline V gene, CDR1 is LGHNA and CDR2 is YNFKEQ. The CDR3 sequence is CASSQVLAGGPQETQYF. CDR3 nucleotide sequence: TGTGCCAGCAGCCAAGTCTTAGCGGGGGGCCCCCAAGAGACCCAGTACTTC.

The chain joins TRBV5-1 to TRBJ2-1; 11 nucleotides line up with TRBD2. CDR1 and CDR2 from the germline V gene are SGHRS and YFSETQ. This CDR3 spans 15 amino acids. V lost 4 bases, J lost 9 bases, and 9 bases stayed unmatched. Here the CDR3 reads CASSRTSGRASEQFF. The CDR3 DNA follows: TGCGCCAGCAGCCGGACTAGCGGGCGTGCGAGTGAGCAGTTCTTC. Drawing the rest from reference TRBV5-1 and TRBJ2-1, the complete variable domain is KAGVTQTPRYLIKTRGQQVTLSCSPISGHRSVSWYQQTPGQGLQFLFEYFSETQRNKGNFPGRFSGRQFSNSRSEMNVSTLELGDSALYLCASSRTSGRASEQFFGPGTRLTVL.

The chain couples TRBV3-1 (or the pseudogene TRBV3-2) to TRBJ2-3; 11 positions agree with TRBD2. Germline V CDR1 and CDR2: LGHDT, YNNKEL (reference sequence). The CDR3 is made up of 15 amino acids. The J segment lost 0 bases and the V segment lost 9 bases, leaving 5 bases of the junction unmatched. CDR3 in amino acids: CASTSGGTSTDTQYF. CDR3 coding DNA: TGTGCCAGTACTAGCGGGGGCACCAGCACAGATACGCAGTATTTT.

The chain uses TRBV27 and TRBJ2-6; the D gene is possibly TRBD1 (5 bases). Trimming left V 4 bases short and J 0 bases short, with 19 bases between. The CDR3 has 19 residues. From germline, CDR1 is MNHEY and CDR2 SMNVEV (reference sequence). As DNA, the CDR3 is TGTGCCAGCAGTTCCTCGACAGTCCTTTTTTACTCTGGGGCCAACGTCCTGACTTTC. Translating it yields CASSSSTVLFYSGANVLTF.

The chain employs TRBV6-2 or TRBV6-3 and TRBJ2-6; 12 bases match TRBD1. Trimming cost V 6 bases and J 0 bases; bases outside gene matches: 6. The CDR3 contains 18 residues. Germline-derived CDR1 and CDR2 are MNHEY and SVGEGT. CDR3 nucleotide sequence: TGTGCCAGCAGCTCCGGGACAGGGGGCATCTCTGGGGCCAACGTCCTGACTTTC. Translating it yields CASSSGTGGISGANVLTF.

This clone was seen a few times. The CDR3 loop reads CASTGQGGGELFF. The CDR3 DNA reads as TGTGCCAGCACCGGACAGGGAGGCGGGGAGCTGTTTTTT. The chain joins TRBV7-3 to TRBJ2-2; 8 bases are shared with TRBD1. Trimming removed 7 bases from V and 7 bases from J; junction bases left unmatched: 5. This CDR3 contains 13 residues. Germline V lookup: CDR1 SGHTA, CDR2 FQGTGA.

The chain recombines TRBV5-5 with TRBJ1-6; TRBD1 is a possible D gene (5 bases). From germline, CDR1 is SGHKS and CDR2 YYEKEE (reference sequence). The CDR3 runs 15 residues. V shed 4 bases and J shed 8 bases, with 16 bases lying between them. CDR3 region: CASSPGTPDHSPLHF. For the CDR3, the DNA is TGTGCCAGCAGCCCCGGGACTCCTGACCATTCACCCCTCCACTTT.

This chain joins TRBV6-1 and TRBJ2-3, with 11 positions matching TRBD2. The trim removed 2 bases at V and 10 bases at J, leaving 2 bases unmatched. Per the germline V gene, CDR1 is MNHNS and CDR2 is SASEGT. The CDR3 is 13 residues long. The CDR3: CASSELAGGPQYF. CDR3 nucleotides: TGTGCCAGCAGTGAACTAGCGGGGGGACCGCAGTATTTT.

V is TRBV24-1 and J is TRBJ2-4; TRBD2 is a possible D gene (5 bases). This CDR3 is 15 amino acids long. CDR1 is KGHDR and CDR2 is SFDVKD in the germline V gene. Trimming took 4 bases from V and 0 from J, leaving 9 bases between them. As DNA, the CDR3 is TGTGCCACCAGTGAGCGAGAGGGAGCCAAAAACATTCAGTACTTC. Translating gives CATSEREGAKNIQYF.

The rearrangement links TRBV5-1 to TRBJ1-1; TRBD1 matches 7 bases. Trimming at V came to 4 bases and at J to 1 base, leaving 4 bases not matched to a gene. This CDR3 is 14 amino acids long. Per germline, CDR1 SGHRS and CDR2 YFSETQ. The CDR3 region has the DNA TGCGCCAGCAGCGGGGGGACAGCGAACACTGAAGCTTTCTTT. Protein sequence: CASSGGTANTEAFF.

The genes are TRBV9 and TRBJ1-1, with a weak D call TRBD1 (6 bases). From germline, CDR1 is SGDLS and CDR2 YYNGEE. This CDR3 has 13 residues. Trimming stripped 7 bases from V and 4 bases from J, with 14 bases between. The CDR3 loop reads CASGRGQITEAFF. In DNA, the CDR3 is TGTGCCAGCGGAAGAGGACAGATCACTGAAGCTTTCTTT.

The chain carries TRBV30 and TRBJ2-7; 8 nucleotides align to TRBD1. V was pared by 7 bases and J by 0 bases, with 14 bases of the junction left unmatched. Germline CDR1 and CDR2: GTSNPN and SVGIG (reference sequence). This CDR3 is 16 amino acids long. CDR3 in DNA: TGTGCCTCGGACGCGATAAGACAGGGGAGCTCCTACGAGCAGTACTTC. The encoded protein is CASDAIRQGSSYEQYF.